What follows is one T cell receptor beta chain and its context. The data belong to a study of shared clonotypes between healthy human individuals. The CDR3 extends over 15 amino acids. Germline lookup yields CDR1 SGDLS and CDR2 YYNGEE. The trim removed 2 bases at V and 6 bases at J, leaving 3 bases unmatched. Original analysis: In the immunoSEQ data, sequences were junction-only and lacked quality scores, so filtering differed. Repertoires were generated with immunoSEQ multiplex PCR, while TCRdb's copy carries only in-frame clones and drops some. V and J calls and clone size are those listed in that table; D and trimming were worked out from the DNA. This table has 1,500,000 or so clones, roughly 98.5% appearing once.

This sequence was found in a man aged 30 to 39 in good health. Sequencing used naive CD4+ T cells sorted from blood. Specified subset: CD45RA+ positively selected. This sequence joins TRBV9 and TRBJ2-1, with TRBD2 identical over 12 bases. The CDR3 loop reads CASSVRLAGVNEQFF. The CDR3 DNA is TGTGCCAGCAGCGTCAGACTAGCGGGGGTCAATGAGCAGTTCTTC. Based on the CDR3 plus reference TRBV9 and TRBJ2-1, the full variable domain is DSGVTQTPKHLITATGQRVTLRCSPRSGDLSVYWYQQSLDQGLQFLIQYYNGEERAKGNILERFSAQQFPDLHSELNLSSLELGDSALYFCASSVRLAGVNEQFFGPGTRLTVL.